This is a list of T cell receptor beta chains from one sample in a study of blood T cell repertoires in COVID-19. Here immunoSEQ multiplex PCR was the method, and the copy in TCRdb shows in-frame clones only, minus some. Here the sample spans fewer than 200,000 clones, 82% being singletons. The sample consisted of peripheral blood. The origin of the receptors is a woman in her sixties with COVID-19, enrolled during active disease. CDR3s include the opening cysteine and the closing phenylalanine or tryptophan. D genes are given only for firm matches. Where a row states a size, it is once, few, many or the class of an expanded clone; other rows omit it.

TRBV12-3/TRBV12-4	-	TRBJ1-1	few	TGTGCCACCCGGCGGGGAGGGAACACTGAAGCTTTCTTT	CATRRGGNTEAFF
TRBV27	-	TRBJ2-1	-	TGTGCCAGCAGTTATAGTAGCGGCGCTTACAATGAGCAGTTCTTC	CASSYSSGAYNEQFF
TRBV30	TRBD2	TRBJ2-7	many	TGTGCCTGGAGCCCCTGGCGTACGACTAGCGGGAGATACGAGCAGTACTTC	CAWSPWRTTSGRYEQYF
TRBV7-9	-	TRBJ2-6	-	TGTGCCAGCAGCTTAGCAGGGGAACGCTCTGGGGCCAACGTCCTGACTTTC	CASSLAGERSGANVLTF
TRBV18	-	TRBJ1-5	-	TGTGCCAGCTCCCCTCGCCAGGGTAAAAAACCCCAGCATTTT	CASSPRQGKKPQHF
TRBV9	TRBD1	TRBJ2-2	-	TGTGCCAGCAGCGTAGATGCGACAGGGGGCTATCGGGGGACCGGGGAGCTGTTTTTT	CASSVDATGGYRGTGELFF
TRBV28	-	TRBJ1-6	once	TGTGCCAGCAGCCTCCCACAGGCGGGGGCTTGGAGTAACTCACCCCTCCACTTT	CASSLPQAGAWSNSPLHF
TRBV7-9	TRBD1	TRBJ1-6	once	TGTGCCAGCAGTTTAGGGACAGAGTCCCTAACCCTCCACTTT	CASSLGTESLTLHF
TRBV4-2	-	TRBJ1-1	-	TGTGCCAGCAGCCAAGGCGACTTTGGTGAAGCTTTCTTT	CASSQGDFGEAFF
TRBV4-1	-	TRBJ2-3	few	TGCGCCAGCAGCCAAAGGGTGGAGGCCCCCACAGATACGCAGTATTTT	CASSQRVEAPTDTQYF
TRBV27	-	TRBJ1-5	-	TGTGCCAGCAGTTTCGGACAGTATAGCAATCAGCCCCAGCATTTT	CASSFGQYSNQPQHF
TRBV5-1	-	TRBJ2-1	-	TGCGCCAGCACCAACCCCCGGTCAGGGGCCCTTTACAATGAGCAGTTCTTC	CASTNPRSGALYNEQFF
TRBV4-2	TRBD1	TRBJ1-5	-	TGTGCCAGCAGCCAAGGACAGGGGGCGGGTCAGCCCCAGCATTTT	CASSQGQGAGQPQHF
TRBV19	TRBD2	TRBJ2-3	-	TGTGCCAGTAAACTAGCGGGGACCCCGACGGATACGCAGTATTTT	CASKLAGTPTDTQYF
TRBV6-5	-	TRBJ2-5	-	TGTGCCAGCTCCGCGGGCGAGACCCAGTACTTC	CASSAGETQYF
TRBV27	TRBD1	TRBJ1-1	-	TGTGCCAGCAGTTCCCCAAGGACAGGCTTGAACACTGAAGCTTTCTTT	CASSSPRTGLNTEAFF
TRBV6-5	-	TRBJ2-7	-	TGTGCCAGCAGGAGAGACAGGACAGAGGAGTACGAGCAGTACTTC	CASRRDRTEEYEQYF
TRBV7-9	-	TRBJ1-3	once	TGTGCCAGCAGTTTGCATTTCTCGGGATCTCCTCGAGGAAACACCATATATTTT	CASSLHFSGSPRGNTIYF
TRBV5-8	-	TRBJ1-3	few	TGTGCCAGCAGCTTCTACGGGATCAGCTCTGGAAACACCATATATTTT	CASSFYGISSGNTIYF
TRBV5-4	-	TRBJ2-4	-	TGTGCCAGCCCACAGGATTTAGCCAAAAACATTCAGTACTTC	CASPQDLAKNIQYF
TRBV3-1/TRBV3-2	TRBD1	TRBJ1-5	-	TGTGCCAGCAGCCGGACAGGGAGTGGGTATCAGCCCCAGCATTTT	CASSRTGSGYQPQHF
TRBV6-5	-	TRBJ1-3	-	TGTGCCACCCAGAGCGGTGGAAACACCATATATTTT	CATQSGGNTIYF
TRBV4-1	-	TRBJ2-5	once	TGCGCCAGCAGCCAAGGAGAGGGACGGCCGGGGGAAGAGACCCAGTACTTC	CASSQGEGRPGEETQYF
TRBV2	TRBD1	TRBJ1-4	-	TGTGCCAGCAAAAGGGGGCTTCCAGGGGAAAAACTGTTTTTT	CASKRGLPGEKLFF
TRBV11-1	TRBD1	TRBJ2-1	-	TGTGCCAGCAGCCCGCGGGCAGGGGGCTCCTACAATGAGCAGTTCTTC	CASSPRAGGSYNEQFF
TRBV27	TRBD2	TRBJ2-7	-	TGTGCCAGCAGATTAGCGGGAGGGGGGATTTTTGGGATCTACGAGCAGTACTTC	CASRLAGGGIFGIYEQYF
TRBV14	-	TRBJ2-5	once	TGTGCCAGCAGCCAAGTCTCAGGGCGAGAGACCCAGTACTTC	CASSQVSGRETQYF
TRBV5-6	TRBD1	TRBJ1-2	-	TGTGCCAGCAGCTTGGCGACAGGGGGGATGGTCGATGGCTACACCTTC	CASSLATGGMVDGYTF
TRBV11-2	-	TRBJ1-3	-	TGTGCCAGCAGCTCTCTATCTGGAAACACCATATATTTT	CASSSLSGNTIYF
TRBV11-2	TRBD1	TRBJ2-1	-	TGTGCCAGCAGCTTAAATGTAGGGACAGACAATGAGCAGTTCTTC	CASSLNVGTDNEQFF
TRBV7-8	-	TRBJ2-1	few	TGTGCCAGCAGCTTGGGCAGCGGGCAAGACAATGAGCAGTTCTTC	CASSLGSGQDNEQFF
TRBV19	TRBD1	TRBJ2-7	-	TGTGCCAGTAGCCTAAGGGGACAGGGAGGCTACGAGCAGTACTTC	CASSLRGQGGYEQYF
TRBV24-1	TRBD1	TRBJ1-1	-	TGTGCCACCCGACAGGGTACTGAAGCTTTCTTT	CATRQGTEAFF
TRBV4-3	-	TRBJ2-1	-	TGCGCCAGCAGCCAGCTGGGGCGGGTAGGGAGGAATGAGCAGTTCTTC	CASSQLGRVGRNEQFF
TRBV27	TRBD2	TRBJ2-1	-	TGTGCCAGCAGTGCCGGGACTAGCGCATACAATGAGCAGTTCTTC	CASSAGTSAYNEQFF
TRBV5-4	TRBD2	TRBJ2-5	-	TGTGCCAGCAGCTTGGAGGCTAGCGGGCTCCAAGAGACCCAGTACTTC	CASSLEASGLQETQYF
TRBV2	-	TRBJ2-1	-	TGTGCCAGCAGGGAGGGGCCGGGGGATGAGCAGTTCTTC	CASREGPGDEQFF
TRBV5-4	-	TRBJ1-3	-	TGTGCCAGCAGCTCGCAGGGTTCTGGAAACACCATATATTTT	CASSSQGSGNTIYF
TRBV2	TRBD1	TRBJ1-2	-	TGTGCCAGCAGTCAGGACAGGGCCAACTATGGCTACACCTTC	CASSQDRANYGYTF
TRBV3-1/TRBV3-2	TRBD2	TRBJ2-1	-	TGTGCCAGCAGCTATCTAGCGGGGGGGCGGAATGAGCAGTTCTTC	CASSYLAGGRNEQFF
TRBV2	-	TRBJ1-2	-	TGTGCCAGCACCGAGGGCAGGGGAATACCTAACTATGGCTACACCTTC	CASTEGRGIPNYGYTF
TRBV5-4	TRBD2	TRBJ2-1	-	TGTGCCAGCAGCCCCCGGACTAGCGGGGGTAATGAGCAGTTCTTC	CASSPRTSGGNEQFF
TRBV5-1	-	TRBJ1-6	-	TGCGCCAGCAGCTTGGGCGGGAGCTCCTATAATTCACCCCTCCACTTT	CASSLGGSSYNSPLHF
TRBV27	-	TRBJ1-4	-	TGTGCCAGCAGTCCCACTGGCGGGTGGAGACTGTTTTTT	CASSPTGGWRLFF
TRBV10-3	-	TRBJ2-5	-	TGTGCCAGCCAGGAGGACGAGACCCAGTACTTC	CASQEDETQYF
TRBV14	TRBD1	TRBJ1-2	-	TGTGCCAGCAGCCCAGCGACAGGGCGTAACTATGGCTACACCTTC	CASSPATGRNYGYTF
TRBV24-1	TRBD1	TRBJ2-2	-	TGTGCCACCAGTGACCGGACAGGTTACACCGGGGAGCTGTTTTTT	CATSDRTGYTGELFF
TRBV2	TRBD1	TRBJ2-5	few	TGTGCCAGCAGTGAAAGGACAGGGAAAGAGACCCAGTACTTC	CASSERTGKETQYF
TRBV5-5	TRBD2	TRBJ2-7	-	TGTGCCAGCAGCACACTAGCGGACGCCTACGAGCAGTACTTC	CASSTLADAYEQYF
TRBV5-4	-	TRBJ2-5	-	TGTGCCAGCAGCTTGGAGGGAGGCGGTTCGAAGACCCAGTACTTC	CASSLEGGGSKTQYF
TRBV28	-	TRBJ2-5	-	TGTGCCAGCAGTTATGAGGCCGGGTCGCAAGAGACCCAGTACTTC	CASSYEAGSQETQYF
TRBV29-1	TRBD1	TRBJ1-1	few	TGCAGCGCAGCCTTGACAGGGCCGACGGCTTTCTTT	CSAALTGPTAFF
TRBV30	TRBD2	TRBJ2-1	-	TGTGCCTGGAGTGAAGGAGCGGGAGGGCCTTACAATGAGCAGTTCTTC	CAWSEGAGGPYNEQFF
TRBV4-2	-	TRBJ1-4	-	TGTGCCAGCAGCCACCAACAGATTGATAATGAAAAACTGTTTTTT	CASSHQQIDNEKLFF